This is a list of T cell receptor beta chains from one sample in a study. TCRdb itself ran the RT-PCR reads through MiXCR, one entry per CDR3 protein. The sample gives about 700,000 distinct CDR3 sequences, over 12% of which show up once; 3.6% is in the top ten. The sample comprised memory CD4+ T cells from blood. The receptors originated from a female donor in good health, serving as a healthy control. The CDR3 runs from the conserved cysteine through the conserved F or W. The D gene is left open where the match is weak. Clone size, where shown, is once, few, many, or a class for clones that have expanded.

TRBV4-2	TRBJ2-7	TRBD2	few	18	TGTGCCAGCAGCCAAGGGTATTTTAGTAGCGGGGGGTCCTACGAGCAGTACTTC	CASSQGYFSSGGSYEQYF
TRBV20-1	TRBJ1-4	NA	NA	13	TGCAGTGCTAGAGATCCCAGTAATGAAAAACTGTTTTTT	CSARDPSNEKLFF
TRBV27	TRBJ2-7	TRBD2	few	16	TGTGCCAGCAGATATCTGGCTAGCGGTAAGACCTACGAGCAGTACTTC	CASRYLASGKTYEQYF
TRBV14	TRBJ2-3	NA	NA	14	TGTGCCAGCAGCCAGTCTGCCGGGGCAGATACGCAGTATTTT	CASSQSAGADTQYF
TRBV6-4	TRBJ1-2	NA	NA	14	TGTGCCAGCAGTCTGCAGGGCTGGGGCTATGGCTACACCTTC	CASSLQGWGYGYTF
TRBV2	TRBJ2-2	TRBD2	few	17	TGTGCCAGCAGTGGGGGTTGGCTAGCGGCGAACACCGGGGAGCTGTTTTTT	CASSGGWLAANTGELFF
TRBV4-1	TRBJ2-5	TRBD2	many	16	TGCGCCAGCAGCCAGAAACTAGCGGGAGACCCAGAGACCCAGTACTTC	CASSQKLAGDPETQYF
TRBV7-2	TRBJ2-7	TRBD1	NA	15	TGTGCCAGCAGACGTACAGGGGGTGGTTCCTACGAGCAGTACTTC	CASRRTGGGSYEQYF
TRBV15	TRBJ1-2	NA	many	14	TGTGCCACCAGATCCGGAACCCATAACTATGGCTACACCTTC	CATRSGTHNYGYTF
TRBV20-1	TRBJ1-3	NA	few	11	TGCAGTGCTCGGGGGAGGGACACCATATATTTT	CSARGRDTIYF
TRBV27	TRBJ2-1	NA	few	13	TGTGCCAGCAGTTTATCCCTGAGGAATGAGCAGTTCTTC	CASSLSLRNEQFF
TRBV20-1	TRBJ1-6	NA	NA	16	TGCAGTGCTAGAGATTACGGCAGGGGCGCTTACTCACCCCTCCACTTT	CSARDYGRGAYSPLHF
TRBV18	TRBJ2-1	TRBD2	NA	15	TGTGCCAGCTCACCACTTAGCGCGGGGACTAGCGAGCAGTTCTTC	CASSPLSAGTSEQFF
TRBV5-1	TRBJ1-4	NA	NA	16	TGCGCCAGCTCTTTAGGACAGAGCGCAACTAATGAAGAACTGTTTTTT	CASSLGQSATNEELFF
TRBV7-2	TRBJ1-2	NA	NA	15	TGTGCCAGCAGCTTAGTTGGGGGCTCTATCTATGGCTACACCTTC	CASSLVGGSIYGYTF
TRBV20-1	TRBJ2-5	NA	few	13	TGCAGTGCTAGAGCCGGAAATCAAGAGACCCAGTACTTC	CSARAGNQETQYF
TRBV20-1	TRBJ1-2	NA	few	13	TGCAGTGCCTTGGGGGGGACTAACTATGGCTACACCTTC	CSALGGTNYGYTF
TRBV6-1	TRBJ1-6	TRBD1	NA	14	TGTGCCAGCAGTGCCAGGACAGGGACCTCGGCCCTCCACTTT	CASSARTGTSALHF
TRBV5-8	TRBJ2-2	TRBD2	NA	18	TGTGCCAGCAGCTTGGATGTCTGGGGACTAGCGGGCACCGGGGAGCTGTTTTTT	CASSLDVWGLAGTGELFF
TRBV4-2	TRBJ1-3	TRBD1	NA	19	TGTGCCAGCAGCCCCCAACCGGGACAGAATTTGGGGTCTGGAAACACCATATATTTT	CASSPQPGQNLGSGNTIYF
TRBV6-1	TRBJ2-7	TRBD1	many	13	TGTGCCAGCACCCTCGACAGGGGTGGCGAGCAGTACTTC	CASTLDRGGEQYF
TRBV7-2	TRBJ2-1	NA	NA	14	TGTGCCAGCAGCTCCCCCCGGAAGGCGGATGAGCAGTTCTTC	CASSSPRKADEQFF
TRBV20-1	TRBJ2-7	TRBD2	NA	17	TGCAGTGCGACTTCATTCTCCGGGACTAGCGGGGATTACGAGCAGTACTTC	CSATSFSGTSGDYEQYF
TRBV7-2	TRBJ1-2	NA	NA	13	TGTGCCAGCAGCTCCGGACGGCGCTATGGCTACACCTTC	CASSSGRRYGYTF
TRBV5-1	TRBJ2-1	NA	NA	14	TGCGCCAGCAGCGACGGGTACTCCAACAATGAGCAGTTCTTC	CASSDGYSNNEQFF
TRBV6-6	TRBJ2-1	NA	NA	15	TGTGCCAGCAGTTACCCAACCCGGGGAAACAATGAGCAGTTCTTC	CASSYPTRGNNEQFF
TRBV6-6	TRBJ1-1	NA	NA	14	TGTGCCAGCAGCGGGGGGGTCAGGAACACTGAAGCTTTCTTT	CASSGGVRNTEAFF
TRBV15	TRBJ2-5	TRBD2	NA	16	TGTGCCACCAGCAAAGGACTAGCGGGAGGGAAAGAGACCCAGTACTTC	CATSKGLAGGKETQYF
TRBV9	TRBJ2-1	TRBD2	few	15	TGTGCCAGCAGCGTAGGGGGGGGAAGCTTCGATGAGCAGTTCTTC	CASSVGGGSFDEQFF
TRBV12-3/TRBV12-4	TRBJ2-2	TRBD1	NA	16	TGTGCCAGCAGTTTACGACAGGGGGGGATACCCGGGGAGCTGTTTTTT	CASSLRQGGIPGELFF
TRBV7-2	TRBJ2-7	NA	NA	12	TGTGCCAGCAGCATAAGCTCCTACAAGCAGTACTTC	CASSISSYKQYF
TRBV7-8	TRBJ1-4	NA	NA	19	TGTGCCAGCAGCTCCCTTGCGGCAAACCAACTGGCAACTAATGAAAAACTGTTTTTT	CASSSLAANQLATNEKLFF
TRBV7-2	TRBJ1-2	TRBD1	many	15	TGTGCCAGCAGCTTAGACAGGGGGGAAAACTATGGCTACACCTTC	CASSLDRGENYGYTF
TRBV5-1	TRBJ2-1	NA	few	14	TGCGCCAGCAGCTTAGGAGAGCAGTACAATGAGCAGTTCTTC	CASSLGEQYNEQFF
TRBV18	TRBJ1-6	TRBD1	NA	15	TGTGCCAGCTCACCGACCCTACAGGGGGATTCACCCCTCCACTTT	CASSPTLQGDSPLHF
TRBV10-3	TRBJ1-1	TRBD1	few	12	TGTGCCATCAGGGACAGGTGGGCTGAAGCTTTCTTT	CAIRDRWAEAFF
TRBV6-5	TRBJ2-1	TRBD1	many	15	TGTGCCAGCAGTTTGGACAGGCGTTCCTACAATGAGCAGTTCTTC	CASSLDRRSYNEQFF